This TCR beta chain is drawn from a study of identical twins. Each CDR3 protein gets one entry after TCRdb re-called the 5' RACE reads with MiXCR. In the table there are some 460,000 distinct CDR3 sequences, 12% to 15% of which are singletons. V lost 3 bases to trimming and J lost 5 bases, with 14 bases between them. Per germline, CDR1 SGHNT and CDR2 YYREEE (reference sequence). The CDR3 covers 14 residues. This clonotype was seen a handful of times. This sample was also put to use in a study of yellow fever vaccine responses in identical twins. Per that paper: The T cell response to vaccination in identical twins was reportedly partly convergent and partly personalized.

The chain has TRBV5-4 and TRBJ2-5; D is possibly TRBD2 (5 bases). Sequenced input: CD4+ T cells sorted from blood. The sequence came from a woman aged 18-29 years in good health. The CDR3 nucleotides are TGTGCCAGCAGCTCGAGAGGGTCTGGGGAGACCCAGTACTTC. Translating gives CASSSRGSGETQYF.